What follows are 9 T cell receptor beta chains derived from one specimen sequenced in a study of blood T cell repertoires in COVID-19. The protocol was immunoSEQ multiplex PCR, while the TCRdb copy is restricted to in-frame clones and leaves out a portion. The table lists 300,000 to 350,000 clones, about nine tenths of them singletons, with 2% to 3% in the top ten. The specimen was peripheral blood. These receptors originate from a man between 18 and 35 years old with active or convalescent COVID-19.

The genes are TRBV7-2 and TRBJ2-1, with 9 positions matching TRBD2. With 0 bases clipped from V and 6 bases from J, the junction kept 3 bases outside the gene matches. The CDR3 has 15 residues. The germline CDR1 and CDR2 sequences are SGHTA and FQGNSA. Here the CDR3 DNA reads TGTGCCAGCAGCTTAGCAGGGACTAGCAGCAATGAGCAGTTCTTC. Translation gives CASSLAGTSSNEQFF. The full variable domain, completed using reference TRBV7-2 and TRBJ2-1, is GAGVSQSPSNKVTEKGKDVELRCDPISGHTALYWYRQSLGQGLEFLIYFQGNSAPDKSGLPSDRFSAERTGGSVSTLTIQRTQQEDSAVYLCASSLAGTSSNEQFFGPGTRLTVL.

The rearrangement links TRBV6-5 to TRBJ2-2, with D possibly matching TRBD2 (5 bases). This CDR3 contains 13 residues. CDR1 and CDR2 (germline): MNHEY, SVGAGI. V was shortened by 6 bases and J by 4 bases, with 9 bases between the two germline ends. DNA of the CDR3: TGTGCCAGCAGCAGCGGTTTCACCGGGGAGCTGTTTTTT. Its protein is CASSSGFTGELFF.

The chain has TRBV20-1 and TRBJ1-2, with D perhaps TRBD1 (6 bases). Trimming took 6 bases from V and 5 from J, leaving 10 bases between them. The length of the CDR3 is 11 residues. Germline CDR1 DFQATT, CDR2 SNEGSKA (reference sequence). CDR3 region: CSATGLYGYTF. In DNA form, the CDR3 reads TGCAGTGCAACAGGGTTATATGGCTACACCTTC.

This chain connects TRBV5-4 to TRBJ2-3; TRBD2 matches 9 bases. V shed 3 bases and J 1 base; nucleotides not matched to a gene: 6. This CDR3 is built from 16 residues. CDR1 and CDR2 (germline): SGHNT, YYREEE (reference sequence). The CDR3 DNA is TGTGCCAGCAGCTCGGCTAGCGGGGCGGGCACAGATACGCAGTATTTT. It translates to CASSSASGAGTDTQYF.

The rearrangement uses TRBV19 and TRBJ1-5; 7 positions match TRBD1. Germline V gene data show CDR1 as LNHDA and CDR2 as SQIVND (reference sequence). The V segment lost 3 bases and the J segment 5 bases; nucleotides outside the gene matches: 16. CDR3 length: 18 amino acids. DNA of the CDR3: TGTGCCAGTAGTATGGGCTGGGGACAGCTCACAACTTATCAGCCCCAGCATTTT. It encodes CASSMGWGQLTTYQPQHF.

The V gene is TRBV14, the J gene TRBJ2-2, with 12 bases matching TRBD2. J lost 7 bases, V lost 7 bases, and 19 bases had no gene match. The CDR3 loop spans 19 amino acids. Germline CDR1 reads SGHDN; CDR2 reads FVKESK. CDR3 sequence reads: CASTHLLAGGPLYSGELFF. CDR3 in DNA: TGTGCCAGCACCCACTTGCTAGCGGGAGGGCCCTTGTATAGCGGGGAGCTGTTTTTT.

The V gene is TRBV7-6, the J gene TRBJ1-5; possible D gene TRBD1, 6 bases. V gave up 5 bases and J gave up 2 bases, with 13 bases separating them. Germline-derived CDR1 and CDR2 are SGHVS and FNYEAQ. This CDR3 contains 15 residues. In DNA, the CDR3 is TGTGCCAGCAGCCCCACAGGGTTTCGCAATCAGCCCCAGCATTTT. The encoded protein is CASSPTGFRNQPQHF.

The V gene is TRBV19, the J gene TRBJ1-5, with 9 bases aligning to TRBD1. This CDR3 is built from 16 residues. V dropped 6 bases and J dropped 5; count of bases not matched to a gene: 11. From germline, CDR1 is LNHDA and CDR2 SQIVND (reference sequence). Here the CDR3 DNA reads TGTGCCAGTAGCTCCTTCCGGGACAGGGCCGATCAGCCCCAGCATTTT. Its translation: CASSSFRDRADQPQHF. The whole variable domain, remainder taken from reference TRBV19 and TRBJ1-5, is DGGITQSPKYLFRKEGQNVTLSCEQNLNHDAMYWYRQDPGQGLRLIYYSQIVNDFQKGDIAEGYSVSREKKESFPLTVTSAQKNPTAFYLCASSSFRDRADQPQHFGDGTRLSIL.

V usage is TRBV19 and J usage is TRBJ1-1, with 7 bases lining up with TRBD1. CDR1 is LNHDA, CDR2 SQIVND, per germline (reference sequence). Germline trimming cut 7 bases from V and 3 bases from J; bases unmatched to any gene: 11. There are 15 residues in the CDR3. CDR3 in amino acids: CASTPIWDRDTEAFF. Written as DNA, the CDR3 is TGTGCCAGTACCCCAATCTGGGACAGAGACACTGAAGCTTTCTTT.